What follows are 5 T cell receptor beta chains derived from one specimen sequenced in a study of shared T cell receptors in the human thymus. Assay: immunoSEQ multiplex PCR; the TCRdb copy retains only in-frame clones and omits some. The data contain some 760,000 clones, approximately 85% of them singletons. These data also formed part of another study, on human thymus T cells.

Material for sequencing was thymocytes. The receptors stem from a girl under three years old with a congenital heart defect.

The sample holds a few counts of this clone. The genes are TRBV5-6 and TRBJ2-7; weak D call: TRBD2 (6 bases). Germline loops: CDR1 SGHDT, CDR2 YYEEEE. V dropped 0 bases and J dropped 6 bases, with 10 bases sitting between them. The CDR3 contains 13 residues. This CDR3 is CASSLVWGGEQYF. In nucleotides, the CDR3 is TGTGCCAGCAGCTTGGTGTGGGGAGGCGAGCAGTACTTC.

This sequence joins TRBV14 and TRBJ2-3; TRBD2 might be the D (5 bases). Looked up from germline, CDR1 is SGHDN and CDR2 is FVKESK. The CDR3 is made up of 16 amino acids. Trimming shortened V by 4 bases and J by 1 base, and 15 bases separated the two germline ends. For the CDR3, the DNA is TGTGCCAGCAGCCCCCGGACGGACGGGGGCACAGATACGCAGTATTTT. As protein: CASSPRTDGGTDTQYF.

This rearrangement joins TRBV11-2 to TRBJ1-1; D may be TRBD1 (6 bases). CDR3 length: 15 residues. The germline gives CDR1 SGHAT, CDR2 FQNNGV. The ends were cut back, 2 bases at V and 1 base at J, with 11 bases in the middle. This CDR3 reads CASSLRQGKNTEAFF. For the CDR3, the DNA is TGTGCCAGCAGCTTACGTCAGGGGAAGAACACTGAAGCTTTCTTT. Combining the CDR3 with reference TRBV11-2 and TRBJ1-1 gives the whole variable domain EAGVAQSPRYKIIEKRQSVAFWCNPISGHATLYWYQQILGQGPKLLIQFQNNGVVDDSQLPKDRFSAERLKGVDSTLKIQPAKLEDSAVYLCASSLRQGKNTEAFFGQGTRLTVV.

V gene TRBV5-6 combines with J gene TRBJ2-7, with a tentative D call TRBD1 (5 bases). V lost 4 bases and J 2 bases, leaving 13 bases between the germline ends. The CDR3 is 14 residues long. Germline CDR1 is SGHDT and CDR2 is YYEEEE. The CDR3 sequence: CASSHATVPYEQYF. As DNA, the CDR3 is TGTGCCAGCAGCCATGCGACAGTTCCCTACGAGCAGTACTTC. The variable domain in full, completed from reference TRBV5-6 and TRBJ2-7, reads DAGVTQSPTHLIKTRGQQVTLRCSPKSGHDTVSWYQQALGQGPQFIFQYYEEEERQRGNFPDRFSGHQFPNYSSELNVNALLLGDSALYLCASSHATVPYEQYFGPGTRLTVT.

A few counts support this clone. The chain employs TRBV5-4 and TRBJ2-2; no reliable D call. This CDR3 region has 12 residues. Germline-derived CDR1 and CDR2 are SGHNT and YYREEE (reference sequence). V was trimmed by 0 bases and J by 8 bases, leaving 5 bases between them. The CDR3 DNA follows: TGTGCCAGCAGCTTGGGTGAGGGGGAGCTGTTTTTT. Translation: CASSLGEGELFF.